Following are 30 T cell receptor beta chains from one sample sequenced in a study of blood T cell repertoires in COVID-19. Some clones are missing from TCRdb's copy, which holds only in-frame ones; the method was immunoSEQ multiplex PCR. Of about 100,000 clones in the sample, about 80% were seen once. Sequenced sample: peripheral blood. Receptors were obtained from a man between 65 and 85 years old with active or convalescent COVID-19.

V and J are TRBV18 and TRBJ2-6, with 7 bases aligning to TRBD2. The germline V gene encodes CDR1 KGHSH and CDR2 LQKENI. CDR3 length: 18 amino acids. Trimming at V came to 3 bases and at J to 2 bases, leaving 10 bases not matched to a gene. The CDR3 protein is CASSPKRGLWAGANVLTF. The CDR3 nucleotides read TGTGCCAGCTCACCTAAGCGGGGACTTTGGGCTGGGGCCAACGTCCTGACTTTC.

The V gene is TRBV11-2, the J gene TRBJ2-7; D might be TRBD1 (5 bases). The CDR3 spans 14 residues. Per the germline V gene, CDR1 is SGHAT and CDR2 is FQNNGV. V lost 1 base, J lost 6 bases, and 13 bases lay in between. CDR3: CASSLVAGIGEQYF. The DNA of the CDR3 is TGTGCCAGCAGCTTAGTGGCAGGGATCGGCGAGCAGTACTTC.

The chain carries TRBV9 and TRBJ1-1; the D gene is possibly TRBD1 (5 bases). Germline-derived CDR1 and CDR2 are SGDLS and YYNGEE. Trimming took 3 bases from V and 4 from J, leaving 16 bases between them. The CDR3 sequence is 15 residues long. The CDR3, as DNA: TGTGCCAGCAGCGGTCGACCTGGAGGGACCACTGAAGCTTTCTTT. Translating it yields CASSGRPGGTTEAFF.

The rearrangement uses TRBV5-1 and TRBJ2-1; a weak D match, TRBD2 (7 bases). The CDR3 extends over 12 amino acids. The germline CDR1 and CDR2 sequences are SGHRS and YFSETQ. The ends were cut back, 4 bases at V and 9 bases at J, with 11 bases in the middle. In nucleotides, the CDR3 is TGCGCCAGCAGCGGGGGGGCGATTGAGCAGTTCTTC. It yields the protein CASSGGAIEQFF.

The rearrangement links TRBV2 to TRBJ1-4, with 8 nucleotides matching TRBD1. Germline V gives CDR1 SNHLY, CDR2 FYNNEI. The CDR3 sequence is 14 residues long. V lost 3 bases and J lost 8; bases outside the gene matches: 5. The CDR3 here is CASSETGVLEKLFF. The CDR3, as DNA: TGTGCCAGCAGTGAGACAGGGGTACTGGAAAAACTGTTTTTT.

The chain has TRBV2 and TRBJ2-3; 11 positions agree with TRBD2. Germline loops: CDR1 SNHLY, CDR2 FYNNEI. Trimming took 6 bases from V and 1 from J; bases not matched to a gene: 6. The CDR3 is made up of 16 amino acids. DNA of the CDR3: TGTGCCAGCAGCGAATTGACTAGCGGGGGCACAGATACGCAGTATTTT. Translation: CASSELTSGGTDTQYF.

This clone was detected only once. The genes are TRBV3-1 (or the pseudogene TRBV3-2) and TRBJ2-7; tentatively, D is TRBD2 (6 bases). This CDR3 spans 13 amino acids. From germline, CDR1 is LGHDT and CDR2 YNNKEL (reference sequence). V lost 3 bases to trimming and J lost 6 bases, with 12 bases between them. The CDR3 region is CASSQEHGGEQYF. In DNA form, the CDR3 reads TGTGCCAGCAGCCAGGAACACGGGGGCGAGCAGTACTTC.

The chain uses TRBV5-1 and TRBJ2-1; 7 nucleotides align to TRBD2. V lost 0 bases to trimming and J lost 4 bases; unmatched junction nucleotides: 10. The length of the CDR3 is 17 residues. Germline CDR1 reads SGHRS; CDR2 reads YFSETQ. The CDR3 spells CASSLAMSSGPYNEQFF. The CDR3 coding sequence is TGCGCCAGCAGCTTGGCCATGAGTAGCGGGCCTTACAATGAGCAGTTCTTC.

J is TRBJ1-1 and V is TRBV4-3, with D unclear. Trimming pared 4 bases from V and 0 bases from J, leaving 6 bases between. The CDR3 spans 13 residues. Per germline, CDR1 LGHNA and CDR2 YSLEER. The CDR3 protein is CASSPFLNTEAFF. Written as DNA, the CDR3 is TGCGCCAGCAGCCCGTTTCTGAACACTGAAGCTTTCTTT.

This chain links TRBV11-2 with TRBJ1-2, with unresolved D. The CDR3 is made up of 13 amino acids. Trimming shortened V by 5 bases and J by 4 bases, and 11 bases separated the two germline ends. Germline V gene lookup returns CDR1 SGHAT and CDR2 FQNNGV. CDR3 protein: CASSLRDFYGYTF. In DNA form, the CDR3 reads TGTGCCAGCAGCCTAAGAGACTTCTATGGCTACACCTTC.

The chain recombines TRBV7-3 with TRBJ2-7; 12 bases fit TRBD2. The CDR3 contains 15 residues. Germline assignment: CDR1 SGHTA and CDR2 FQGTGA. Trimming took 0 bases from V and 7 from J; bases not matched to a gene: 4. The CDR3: CASSLTPSGRDEQYF. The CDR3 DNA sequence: TGTGCCAGCAGCTTAACGCCTAGCGGGAGGGATGAGCAGTACTTC.

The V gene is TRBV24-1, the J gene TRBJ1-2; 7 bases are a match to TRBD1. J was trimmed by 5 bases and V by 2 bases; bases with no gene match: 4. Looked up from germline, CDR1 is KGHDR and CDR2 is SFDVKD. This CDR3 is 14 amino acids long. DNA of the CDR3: TGTGCCACCAGTGATTCACGGGACAGTTATGGCTACACCTTC. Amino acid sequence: CATSDSRDSYGYTF.

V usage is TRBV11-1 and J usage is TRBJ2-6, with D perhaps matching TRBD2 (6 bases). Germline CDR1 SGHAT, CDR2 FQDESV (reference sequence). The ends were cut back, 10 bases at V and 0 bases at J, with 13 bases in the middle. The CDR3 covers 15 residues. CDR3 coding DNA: TGTGCCACCGCGGGGCGGACCTCTGGGGCCAACGTCCTGACTTTC. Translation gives CATAGRTSGANVLTF.

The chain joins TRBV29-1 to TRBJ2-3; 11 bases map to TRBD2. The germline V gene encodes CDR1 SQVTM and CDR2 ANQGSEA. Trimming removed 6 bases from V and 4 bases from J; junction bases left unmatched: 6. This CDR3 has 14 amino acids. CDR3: CSVATSGASDTQYF. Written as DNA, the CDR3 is TGCAGCGTCGCGACTAGCGGGGCTTCAGATACGCAGTATTTT.

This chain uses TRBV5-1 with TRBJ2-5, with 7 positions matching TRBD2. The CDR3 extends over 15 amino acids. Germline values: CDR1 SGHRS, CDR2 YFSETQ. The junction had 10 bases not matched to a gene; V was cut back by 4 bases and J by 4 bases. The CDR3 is CASSQGLDLIETQYF. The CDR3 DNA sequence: TGCGCCAGCAGCCAAGGACTAGACCTTATAGAGACCCAGTACTTC.

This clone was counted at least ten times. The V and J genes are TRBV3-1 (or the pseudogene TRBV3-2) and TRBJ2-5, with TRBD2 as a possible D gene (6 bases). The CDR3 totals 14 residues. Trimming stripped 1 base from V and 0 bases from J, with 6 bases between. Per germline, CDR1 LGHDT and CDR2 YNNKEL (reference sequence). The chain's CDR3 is CASSQAGDQETQYF. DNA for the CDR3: TGTGCCAGCAGCCAAGCGGGGGACCAAGAGACCCAGTACTTC.

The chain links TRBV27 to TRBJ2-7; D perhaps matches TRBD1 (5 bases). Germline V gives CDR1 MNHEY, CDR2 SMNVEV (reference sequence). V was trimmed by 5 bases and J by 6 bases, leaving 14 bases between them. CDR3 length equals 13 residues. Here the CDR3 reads CASSIGRASEQYF. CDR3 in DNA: TGTGCCAGCAGTATAGGCAGGGCGTCCGAGCAGTACTTC.

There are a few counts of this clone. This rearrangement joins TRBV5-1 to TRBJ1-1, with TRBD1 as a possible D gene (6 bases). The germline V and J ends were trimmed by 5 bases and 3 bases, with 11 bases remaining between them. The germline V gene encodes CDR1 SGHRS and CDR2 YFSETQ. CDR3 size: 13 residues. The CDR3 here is CASSRQADTEAFF. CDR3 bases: TGCGCCAGCAGTCGACAGGCAGACACTGAAGCTTTCTTT.

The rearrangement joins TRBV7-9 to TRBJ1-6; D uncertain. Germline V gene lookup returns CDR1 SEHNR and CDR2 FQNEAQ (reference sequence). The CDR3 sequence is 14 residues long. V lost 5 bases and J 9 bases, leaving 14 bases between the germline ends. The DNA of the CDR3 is TGTGCCAGCAGCCTCGCCTCTCGGGGTTCACCCCTCCACTTT. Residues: CASSLASRGSPLHF.

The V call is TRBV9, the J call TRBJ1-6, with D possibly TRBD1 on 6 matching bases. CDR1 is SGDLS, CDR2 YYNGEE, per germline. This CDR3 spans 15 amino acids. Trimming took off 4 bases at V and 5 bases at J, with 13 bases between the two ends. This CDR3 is CASSTGTPNNSPLHF. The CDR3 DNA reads TGTGCCAGCAGCACTGGGACACCCAATAATTCACCCCTCCACTTT.

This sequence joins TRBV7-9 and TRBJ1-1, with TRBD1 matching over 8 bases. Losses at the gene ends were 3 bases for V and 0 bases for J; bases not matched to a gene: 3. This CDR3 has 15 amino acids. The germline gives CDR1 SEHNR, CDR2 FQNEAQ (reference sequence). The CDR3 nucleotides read TGTGCCAGCAGCTTCAGACAGGGGATGAACACTGAAGCTTTCTTT. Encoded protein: CASSFRQGMNTEAFF.

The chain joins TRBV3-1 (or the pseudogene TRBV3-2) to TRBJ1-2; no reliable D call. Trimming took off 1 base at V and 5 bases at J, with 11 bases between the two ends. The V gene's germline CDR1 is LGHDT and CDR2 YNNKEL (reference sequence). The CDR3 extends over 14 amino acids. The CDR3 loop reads CASSQAHASYGYTF. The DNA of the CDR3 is TGTGCCAGCAGCCAAGCCCACGCGTCATATGGCTACACCTTC.

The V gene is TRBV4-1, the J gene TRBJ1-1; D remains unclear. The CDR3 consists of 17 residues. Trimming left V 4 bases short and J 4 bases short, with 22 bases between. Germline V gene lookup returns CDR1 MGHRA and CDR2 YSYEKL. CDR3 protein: CASSPTPTGRPGTEAFF. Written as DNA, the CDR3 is TGCGCCAGCAGCCCCACACCAACGGGTAGGCCGGGCACTGAAGCTTTCTTT.

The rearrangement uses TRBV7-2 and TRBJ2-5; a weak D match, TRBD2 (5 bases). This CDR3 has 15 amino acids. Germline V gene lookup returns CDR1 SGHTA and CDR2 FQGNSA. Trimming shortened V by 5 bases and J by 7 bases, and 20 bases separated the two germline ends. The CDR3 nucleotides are TGTGCCAGCAGCCCCCATTCTAGCCGCCTTAGGACCCAGTACTTC. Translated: CASSPHSSRLRTQYF.

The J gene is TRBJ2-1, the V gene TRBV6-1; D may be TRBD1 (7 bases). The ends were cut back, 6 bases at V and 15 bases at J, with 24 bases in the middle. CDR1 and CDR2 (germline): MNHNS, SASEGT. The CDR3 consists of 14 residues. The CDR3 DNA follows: TGTGCCAGCAGCCTGGGACAGCGGGCGTTGAGCAGGTTCTTC. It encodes CASSLGQRALSRFF.

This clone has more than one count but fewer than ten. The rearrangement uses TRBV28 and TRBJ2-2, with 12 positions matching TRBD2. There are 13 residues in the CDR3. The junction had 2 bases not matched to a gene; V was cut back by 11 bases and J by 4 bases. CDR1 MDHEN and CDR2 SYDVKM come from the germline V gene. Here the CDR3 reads CAASGRATGELFF. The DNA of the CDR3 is TGTGCCGCTAGCGGGAGGGCCACCGGGGAGCTGTTTTTT.

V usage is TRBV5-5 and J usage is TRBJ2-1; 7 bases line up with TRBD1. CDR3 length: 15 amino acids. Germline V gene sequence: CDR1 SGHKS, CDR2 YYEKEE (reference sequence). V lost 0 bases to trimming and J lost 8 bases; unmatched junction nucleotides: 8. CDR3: CASSLVGHRGDEQFF. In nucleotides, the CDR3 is TGTGCCAGCAGCTTGGTCGGGCACAGGGGAGATGAGCAGTTCTTC.

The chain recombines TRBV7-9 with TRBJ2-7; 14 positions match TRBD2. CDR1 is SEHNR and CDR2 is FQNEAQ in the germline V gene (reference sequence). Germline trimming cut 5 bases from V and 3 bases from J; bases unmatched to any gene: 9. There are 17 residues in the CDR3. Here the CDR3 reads CASSPKGLAGAHYEQYF. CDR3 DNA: TGTGCCAGCAGCCCCAAGGGACTAGCGGGAGCGCACTACGAGCAGTACTTC.

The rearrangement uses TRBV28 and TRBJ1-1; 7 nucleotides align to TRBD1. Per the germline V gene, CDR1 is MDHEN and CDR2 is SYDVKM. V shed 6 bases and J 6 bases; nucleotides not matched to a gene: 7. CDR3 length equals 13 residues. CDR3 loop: CASRYRQGSEAFF. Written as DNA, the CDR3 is TGTGCCAGCAGATATCGACAGGGATCTGAAGCTTTCTTT.

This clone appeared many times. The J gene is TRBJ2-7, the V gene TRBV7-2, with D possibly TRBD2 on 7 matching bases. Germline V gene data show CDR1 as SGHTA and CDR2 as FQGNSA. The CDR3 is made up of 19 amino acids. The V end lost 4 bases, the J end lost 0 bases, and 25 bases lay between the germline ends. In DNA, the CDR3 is TGTGCCAGCAGCTCCCAGGGAGGAGGCGGGGGCCTTTCCTCCTACGAGCAGTACTTC. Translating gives CASSSQGGGGGLSSYEQYF.